A single sample is the source of the 9 T cell receptor beta chains below, sequenced in a study of shared clonotypes between healthy human individuals. CD45RO-negative, CCR7-selected cells formed the naive CD8 fraction, which excluded terminally differentiated effector memory CD45RA+ cells. The repertoire was sequenced with immunoSEQ multiplex PCR; TCRdb's copy has only in-frame clones and lacks some. The profile shows hundreds of thousands of clones, 95% to 96% of them singletons. Sequencing was performed on naive CD8+ T cells sorted from blood. The receptors shown here come from a young woman in good health.

The chain carries TRBV5-6 and TRBJ2-7, with 9 bases fitting TRBD1. This CDR3 is 14 amino acids long. CDR1 and CDR2 (germline): SGHDT, YYEEEE. V lost 4 bases to trimming and J lost 3 bases; unmatched junction nucleotides: 5. The CDR3 reads CASSHRGRLYEQYF. DNA for the CDR3: TGTGCCAGCAGCCACAGGGGGCGTCTCTACGAGCAGTACTTC.

Details on this clone: Other DNA sequences in this sample translate to the same CDR3. The V call is TRBV27, the J call TRBJ2-7; 8 positions match TRBD1. Per the germline V gene, CDR1 is MNHEY and CDR2 is SMNVEV (reference sequence). The CDR3 consists of 13 residues. Germline trimming cut 9 bases from V and 1 base from J; bases unmatched to any gene: 5. In DNA, the CDR3 is TGTGCCAGTTCCTACAGGGGGTCCTACGAGCAGTACTTC. Translated: CASSYRGSYEQYF.

The gene calls are TRBV19 and TRBJ2-7; D possibly corresponds to TRBD1 (5 bases). Trimming cost V 3 bases and J 3 bases, with 12 bases left between them. The CDR3 consists of 14 residues. Germline loops: CDR1 LNHDA, CDR2 SQIVND (reference sequence). The CDR3: CASSIRAQGYEQYF. CDR3 nucleotides: TGTGCCAGTAGTATTCGGGCGCAGGGCTACGAGCAGTACTTC.

This chain links TRBV9 with TRBJ2-1, with 10 bases fitting TRBD1. The CDR3 is 15 amino acids. In germline, CDR1 is SGDLS, CDR2 YYNGEE. With 4 bases clipped from V and 3 bases from J, the junction kept 4 bases outside the gene matches. CDR3 nucleotides: TGTGCCAGCAGCCCCGGACAGGGGGACTACAATGAGCAGTTCTTC. Residues: CASSPGQGDYNEQFF.

The DNA of the CDR3 is TGTGCCAGCAGTTTAAACGGCTACTTAATAGAAGCTTTCTTT. Translation: CASSLNGYLIEAFF. The V gene is TRBV28, the J gene TRBJ1-1, with D uncertain. The germline V gene encodes CDR1 MDHEN and CDR2 SYDVKM. The V gene lost 2 bases and the J gene lost 8 bases, with 15 bases spanning the gap. The CDR3 spans 14 residues.

This CDR3 reads CASSPIRGNTEAFF. The CDR3 DNA is TGCGCCAGCAGCCCGATCAGGGGTAACACTGAAGCTTTCTTT. This sequence joins TRBV5-1 and TRBJ1-1, with D possibly matching TRBD1 (6 bases). The CDR3 sequence is 14 residues long. V lost 4 bases to trimming and J lost 2 bases, with 12 bases between them. Germline V gene lookup returns CDR1 SGHRS and CDR2 YFSETQ.

V usage is TRBV7-6 and J usage is TRBJ1-1; 10 bases are a match to TRBD1. J was trimmed by 4 bases and V by 5 bases; bases with no gene match: 4. Germline V lookup: CDR1 SGHVS, CDR2 FNYEAQ. This CDR3 is built from 14 residues. This CDR3 reads CASSPRTGGTEAFF. The CDR3 nucleotides read TGTGCCAGCAGCCCCCGGACAGGGGGCACTGAAGCTTTCTTT.

The V call is TRBV4-1, the J call TRBJ2-2; TRBD2 agrees at 10 bases. Germline V gene sequence: CDR1 MGHRA, CDR2 YSYEKL. The CDR3 extends over 17 amino acids. The ends lost 2 bases at V and 3 bases at J; junction bases unmatched: 6. CDR3 protein: CASSQYPAGGYTGELFF. The CDR3 coding sequence is TGCGCCAGCAGCCAATACCCAGCGGGGGGGTACACCGGGGAGCTGTTTTTT.

The V and J genes are TRBV27 and TRBJ2-7; possibly TRBD1 for D (6 bases). Germline values: CDR1 MNHEY, CDR2 SMNVEV (reference sequence). V was shortened by 3 bases and J by 3 bases, with 12 bases between the two germline ends. There are 14 residues in the CDR3. CDR3 region: CASSLKDSFYEQYF. CDR3 sequence (DNA): TGTGCCAGCAGTTTGAAGGACAGCTTCTACGAGCAGTACTTC.